What follows is one TCR beta chain and its context. Its antigen is not known. The data belong to a study of T cell responses to AZD1222 COVID-19 vaccine. Points from the study as a whole: Females made up more of the donors, who were largely white British, and clonal diversity may have come out too low. Baseline serology detected seropositivity in only a handful of AZD1222 recipients.

The CDR3 sequence is 14 residues long. CDR1 SGHAT and CDR2 FQNNGV come from the germline V gene. Germline trimming cut 3 bases from V and 8 bases from J; bases unmatched to any gene: 2. Libraries were prepared by immunoSEQ multiplex PCR; TCRdb keeps only in-frame clonotypes and omits some of them. The sample records about 120,000 clones, more than 85% being singletons. The sequenced sample was peripheral blood, obtained on day 0 of AZD1222 vaccination. This chain uses TRBV11-2 with TRBJ1-4; 11 bases map to TRBD1. This receptor was obtained from an adult in good health. The CDR3 sequence: CASSFGTGGEKLFF. CDR3 sequence (DNA): TGTGCCAGCAGCTTCGGGACAGGGGGGGAAAAACTGTTTTTT.